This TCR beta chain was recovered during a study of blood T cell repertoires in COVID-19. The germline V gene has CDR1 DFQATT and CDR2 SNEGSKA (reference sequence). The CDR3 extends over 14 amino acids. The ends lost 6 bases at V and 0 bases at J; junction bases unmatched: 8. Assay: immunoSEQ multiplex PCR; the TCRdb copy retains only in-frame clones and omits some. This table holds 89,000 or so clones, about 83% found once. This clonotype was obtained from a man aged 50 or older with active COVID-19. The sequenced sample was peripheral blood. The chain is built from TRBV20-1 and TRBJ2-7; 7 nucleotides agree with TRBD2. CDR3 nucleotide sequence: TGCAGTGCCAGTGTGGGGGGGGGCTCCTACGAGCAGTACTTC. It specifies CSASVGGGSYEQYF.